Shown below are 19 T cell receptor beta chains from a single sample sequenced in a study of T cell repertoires in cytomegalovirus infection. One entry per CDR3 protein, called by TCRdb with MiXCR from the reads. Among a few hundred thousand distinct CDR3 sequences listed, 15% to 20% were seen once. Sequencing was done on a sample of CD8+ T cells from PBMCs. The receptors derive from a human donor in good health (CMV status not recorded). Some clones in this sample may be carry-over from other donors' samples.

This clonotype was observed many times. This chain connects TRBV12-3 or TRBV12-4 to TRBJ1-5; no clear D gene. The CDR3 spans 14 residues. Trimming pared 5 bases from V and 4 bases from J, leaving 12 bases between. CDR3 residues: CASSPPDGNQPQHF. The CDR3 DNA sequence: TGTGCCAGCAGTCCACCGGACGGTAATCAGCCCCAGCATTTT.

This clonotype was found a few times. The rearrangement joins TRBV6-4 to TRBJ2-1; D is ambiguous. The V gene's germline CDR1 is MRHNA and CDR2 SNTAGT. Trimming removed 0 bases from V and 2 bases from J, with 8 bases in between. The CDR3 totals 15 residues. In DNA form, the CDR3 reads TGTGCCAGCAGTGACTCGAGGCATCCCTACAATGAGCAGTTCTTC. It is translated as CASSDSRHPYNEQFF.

A few counts support this clonotype. The V and J genes are TRBV28 and TRBJ2-7, with D perhaps given as TRBD1 or TRBD2 (6 bases each). Trimming pared 2 bases from V and 4 bases from J, leaving 18 bases between. The CDR3 covers 16 residues. Germline values: CDR1 MDHEN, CDR2 SYDVKM. This chain's CDR3 is CASSLIRGRTGYEQYF. The CDR3 DNA reads TGTGCCAGCAGTTTAATTCGGGGGCGGACGGGTTACGAGCAGTACTTC.

This clonotype was seen a single time. A much larger clone lies a single base off, so this may be a read error. The chain combines TRBV7-4 with TRBJ1-1, with D possibly being TRBD1 (5 bases). The V gene's germline CDR1 is SGHVT and CDR2 SQSDAQ. The CDR3 spans 18 residues. Trimming removed 5 bases at V and 6 bases at J, with 28 bases between. The CDR3, as DNA: TGTGCCAGCAGCGGGGGGGGGAGGAAACAAGGGGAATATCCTGAAGCTTTCTTT. Protein: CASSGGGRKQGEYPEAFF.

This clonotype was counted many times. This chain connects TRBV6-5 to TRBJ1-4; D uncertain. Germline loops: CDR1 MNHEY, CDR2 SVGAGI. The CDR3 contains 15 residues. Trimming removed 3 bases at V and 0 bases at J, with 8 bases between. CDR3: CASSYIGPTNEKLFF. The DNA of the CDR3 is TGTGCCAGCAGTTATATAGGGCCAACTAATGAAAAACTGTTTTTT.

The chain combines TRBV2 with TRBJ2-1, with TRBD2 matching 11 bases. Germline-derived CDR1 and CDR2 are SNHLY and FYNNEI. The CDR3 runs to 17 residues. V lost 4 bases to trimming and J lost 5 bases; unmatched junction nucleotides: 10. CDR3 DNA sequence: TGTGCCAGCAGTGGACTAGCGGGGCTACACGAAAACAATGAGCAGTTCTTC. Encoded protein: CASSGLAGLHENNEQFF. Variable domain in full (rest from reference TRBV2 and TRBJ2-1): EPEVTQTPSHQVTQMGQEVILRCVPISNHLYFYWYRQILGQKVEFLVSFYNNEISEKSEIFDDQFSVERPDGSNFTLKIRSTKLEDSAMYFCASSGLAGLHENNEQFFGPGTRLTVL.

The chain recombines TRBV2 with TRBJ1-5; 8 nucleotides agree with TRBD1. V dropped 3 bases and J dropped 1; count of bases not matched to a gene: 17. Germline CDR1 SNHLY, CDR2 FYNNEI. This CDR3 is built from 20 residues. CDR3 DNA: TGTGCCAGCAGTGACTTAAGCTATACCCACCGGGACAGGAGCAATCAGCCCCAGCATTTT. Its protein is CASSDLSYTHRDRSNQPQHF.

This clonotype has just a few counts. The chain combines TRBV4-1 with TRBJ2-1, with 7 positions matching TRBD1. Germline lookup yields CDR1 MGHRA and CDR2 YSYEKL. The CDR3 is 16 residues long. The junction had 13 bases not matched to a gene; V was cut back by 4 bases and J by 7 bases. The CDR3 is CASSPSYEGAKNEQFF. The CDR3 nucleotides read TGCGCCAGCAGCCCCTCCTATGAGGGGGCTAAGAATGAGCAGTTCTTC.

The table lists this clonotype with a few counts. This rearrangement joins TRBV7-9 to TRBJ1-4, with a tentative D call TRBD1 (6 bases). V lost 6 bases to trimming and J lost 11 bases, with 25 bases between them. The CDR3 runs 16 residues. CDR1 SEHNR and CDR2 FQNEAQ come from the germline V gene (reference sequence). Written as DNA, the CDR3 is TGTGCCAGCAGAAGCTTATCGGGGGCCAGCATCGAGAAACTGTTTTTT. Translation gives CASRSLSGASIEKLFF.

As for this clonotype: This clone may be a read error of a much larger clone one base away. The chain carries TRBV7-9 and TRBJ1-3; D uncertain. The germline V gene encodes CDR1 SEHNR and CDR2 FQNEAQ (reference sequence). This CDR3 spans 15 amino acids. The CDR3 nucleotides read TGTGCCAGCAGCCGGCTGTCTAATCTCCGAAACTCCATATATTTT. Its translation: CASSRLSNLRNSIYF.

This clonotype was counted many times. This chain connects TRBV10-3 to TRBJ2-7; the match to TRBD1 covers 9 bases. V dropped 7 bases and J dropped 9; count of bases not matched to a gene: 7. This CDR3 region has 12 residues. Germline-derived CDR1 and CDR2 are ENHRY and SYGVKD. CDR3 bases: TGTGCCATCAAGACGGGACAGGGACCGCAGTACTTC. Encoded protein: CAIKTGQGPQYF.

This rearrangement joins TRBV7-6 to TRBJ1-2, with unresolved D. This CDR3 region has 16 residues. Germline V gene sequence: CDR1 SGHVS, CDR2 FNYEAQ. The germline V and J ends were trimmed by 5 bases and 2 bases, with 18 bases remaining between them. CDR3 coding DNA: TGTGCCAGCAGCGTATACAGCGAACTTAAAAACTATGGCTACACCTTC. Amino acid sequence: CASSVYSELKNYGYTF.

This clonotype showed up just a few times. This chain uses TRBV13 with TRBJ1-1; perhaps TRBD1 as D (6 bases). The V and J ends lost 5 bases and 2 bases respectively, with 15 bases between them. Germline CDR1 and CDR2: PRHDT and FYEKMQ (reference sequence). This CDR3 comprises 15 residues. The CDR3 protein is CASSHLDSRNTEAFF. As DNA, the CDR3 is TGTGCCAGCAGCCACCTGGACAGTAGAAACACTGAAGCTTTCTTT. Supplemented by reference TRBV13 and TRBJ1-1, the full variable domain reads AAGVIQSPRHLIKEKRETATLKCYPIPRHDTVYWYQQGPGQDPQFLISFYEKMQSDKGSIPDRFSAQQFSDYHSELNMSSLELGDSALYFCASSHLDSRNTEAFFGQGTRLTVV.

This clonotype was detected ten times or more. J is TRBJ2-3 and V is TRBV7-9; TRBD2 matches 10 bases. This CDR3 is built from 14 residues. Germline CDR1 reads SEHNR; CDR2 reads FQNEAQ (reference sequence). Losses at the gene ends were 8 bases for V and 4 bases for J; bases not matched to a gene: 6. CDR3 loop: CASPGGLAPDTQYF. CDR3 DNA: TGTGCCAGCCCGGGGGGACTAGCGCCAGATACGCAGTATTTT.

The chain combines TRBV6-5 with TRBJ2-7; D possibly corresponds to TRBD1 (6 bases). From germline, CDR1 is MNHEY and CDR2 SVGAGI. Trimming removed 3 bases from V and 4 bases from J, with 16 bases in between. CDR3 size: 15 residues. DNA for the CDR3: TGTGCCAGCAGTTATGCCTCAGGGGTCAATTACGAGCAGTACTTC. Amino acids: CASSYASGVNYEQYF.

This rearrangement joins TRBV2 to TRBJ1-4, with D unclear. Per the germline V gene, CDR1 is SNHLY and CDR2 is FYNNEI. The V gene lost 7 bases and the J gene lost 6 bases, with 18 bases spanning the gap. The CDR3 totals 15 residues. In nucleotides, the CDR3 is TGTGCCAGCACGCGGAGCGGAGCAGTTGATGAAAAACTGTTTTTT. Its protein product is CASTRSGAVDEKLFF.

This clonotype came up many times. V gene TRBV7-2 combines with J gene TRBJ2-1; 8 bases match TRBD2. After removal of 2 bases from V and 3 bases from J, the junction contained 9 bases not matched to a gene. CDR1 SGHTA and CDR2 FQGNSA come from the germline V gene. The length of the CDR3 is 17 residues. This CDR3 reads CASSLNLAAGGYNEQFF. The CDR3 region has the DNA TGTGCCAGCAGCTTAAATCTGGCGGCGGGAGGCTACAATGAGCAGTTCTTC.

This clonotype was detected ten times or more. CDR3 sequence reads: CASSPWAGQGQETQYF. As DNA, the CDR3 is TGTGCCAGCAGCCCTTGGGCGGGACAGGGACAAGAGACCCAGTACTTC. The V call is TRBV5-6, the J call TRBJ2-5; 9 bases map to TRBD1. The germline gives CDR1 SGHDT, CDR2 YYEEEE. V dropped 4 bases and J dropped 2; count of bases not matched to a gene: 9. This CDR3 is built from 16 residues.

This clonotype was seen at least ten times. This rearrangement joins TRBV6-1 to TRBJ2-1; TRBD2 matches at 10 bases. CDR1 MNHNS and CDR2 SASEGT come from the germline V gene. The CDR3 sequence is 17 residues long. V gave up 5 bases and J gave up 4 bases; unmatched junction bases: 11. The CDR3 bases are TGTGCCAGCAGTTATTATTCCTTTAGCGGGGGGTACAATGAGCAGTTCTTC. Amino acids: CASSYYSFSGGYNEQFF.